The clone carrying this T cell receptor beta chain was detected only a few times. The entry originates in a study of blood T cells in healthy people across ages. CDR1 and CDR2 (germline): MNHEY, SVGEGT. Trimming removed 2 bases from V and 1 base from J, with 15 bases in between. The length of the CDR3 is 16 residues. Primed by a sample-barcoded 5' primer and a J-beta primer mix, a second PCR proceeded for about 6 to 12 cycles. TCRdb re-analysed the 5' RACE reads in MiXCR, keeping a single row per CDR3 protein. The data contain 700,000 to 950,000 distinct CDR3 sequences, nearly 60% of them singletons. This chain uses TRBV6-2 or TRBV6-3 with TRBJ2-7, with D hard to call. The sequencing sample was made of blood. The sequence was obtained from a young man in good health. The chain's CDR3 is CASSYDPQPLSYEQYF. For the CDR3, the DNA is TGTGCCAGCAGTTACGATCCTCAACCCCTATCCTACGAGCAGTACTTC.